Each of the 6 T cell receptor beta chains below was sequenced from the same sample in a study of blood T cells in healthy people across ages. A sample-barcoded 5' primer and a J-beta primer mix were used in a second PCR of about 7 to 12 cycles. TCRdb independently ran MiXCR on the 5' RACE reads; one entry per CDR3 protein. This sample carries 850,000 to 1,300,000 distinct CDR3 sequences, more than 40% of them seen once, and the ten largest clones take approximately 17%. The sequenced material came from blood. These TCRs come from a woman aged 60-75 years in good health.

This clonotype turned up a few times. The V call is TRBV28, the J call TRBJ2-3, with TRBD1 matching 11 bases. The CDR3 runs 15 residues. The germline V gene encodes CDR1 MDHEN and CDR2 SYDVKM. Trimming took 4 bases from V and 6 from J; bases not matched to a gene: 6. The DNA for the CDR3 is TGTGCCAGCAGTTCCGAGGGACAGGGGGGGGATACGCAGTATTTT. This codes for CASSSEGQGGDTQYF.

For this clonotype: At one end the junction does not follow the germline gene, possibly because of a read error. The rearrangement joins TRBV29-1 to TRBJ2-5; 9 nucleotides align to TRBD1. Germline V CDR1 and CDR2: SQVTM, ANQGSEA. This CDR3 region has 15 residues. In DNA, the CDR3 is TGCGGCGTTGGACGCTTGGGACAGGGCGGGGGGACCCAGTACTTC. Encoded protein: CGVGRLGQGGGTQYF.

CDR3 coding DNA: TGTGCCAGCAGTGACAGGATTAATAGCAATCAGCCCCAGCATTTT. Its translation is CASSDRINSNQPQHF. V usage is TRBV6-1 and J usage is TRBJ1-5, with D hard to call. This CDR3 is built from 15 residues. V lost 3 bases and J lost 0, with 9 bases in between. Germline assignment: CDR1 MNHNS and CDR2 SASEGT.

This chain joins TRBV7-9 and TRBJ2-5, with D unresolved. V gave up 9 bases and J gave up 1 base, with 21 bases separating them. CDR1 is SEHNR, CDR2 FQNEAQ, per germline (reference sequence). This CDR3 contains 16 residues. As DNA, the CDR3 is TGTGCCAGTGATTCGCCACGGCAGTTATCCCAAGAGACCCAGTACTTC. It yields the protein CASDSPRQLSQETQYF.

The chain has TRBV6-5 and TRBJ1-4; D perhaps matches TRBD1 (6 bases). From germline, CDR1 is MNHEY and CDR2 SVGAGI. V lost 10 bases to trimming and J lost 5 bases, with 17 bases between them. CDR3 length: 14 amino acids. CDR3 DNA sequence: TGTGCCACCAAGCACGGGGGGCCGAATGAAAAACTGTTTTTT. The encoded protein is CATKHGGPNEKLFF.

The chain is built from TRBV5-1 and TRBJ2-7, with 7 bases fitting TRBD1. CDR3 length: 13 residues. Germline-derived CDR1 and CDR2 are SGHRS and YFSETQ. Trimming at V came to 7 bases and at J to 2 bases, leaving 6 bases not matched to a gene. CDR3 sequence (DNA): TGCGCCAGCTGCCGGGACAGTCCCTACGAGCAGTACTTC. It yields the protein CASCRDSPYEQYF.